This is a list of T cell receptor beta chains from one sample in a study of blood T cell repertoires in COVID-19. TCRdb's copy holds only in-frame clones and misses some; the assay was immunoSEQ multiplex PCR. The sample includes under 250,000 clones, about 86% seen only once; the top ten take around 4.4%. The sample taken for sequencing was peripheral blood. The receptors here all came from a man aged 50-59 years with active or convalescent COVID-19. The CDR3 runs from the conserved cysteine through the conserved F or W. The D gene is left open where the match is weak. Clone size is not always given. Where it is, it says once, few, many or a class for expanded clones.

clone_size	v_call	j_call	d_call	cdr3_nt	cdr3_aa
-	TRBV9	TRBJ2-7	TRBD1	TGTGCCAGCAGCGTAGGAGGGGGCGAAACTTCCGAGCAGTACTTC	CASSVGGGETSEQYF
once	TRBV5-1	TRBJ2-5	-	TGCGCCAGCAGCTTGTACCCGGGGGAAGAGACCCAGTACTTC	CASSLYPGEETQYF
-	TRBV2	TRBJ2-5	TRBD2	TGTGCCAGCAGTGCTAGCGGGGAAGGATTTGAGACCCAGTACTTC	CASSASGEGFETQYF
-	TRBV13	TRBJ1-1	-	TGTACCAGCAGCCCAGACGGGGGGACGAACACTGAAGCTTTCTTT	CTSSPDGGTNTEAFF
-	TRBV30	TRBJ1-2	TRBD1	TGTGCCTGGAGTCCGGGACAGGGGGCCTCTAACTATGGCTACACCTTC	CAWSPGQGASNYGYTF
-	TRBV6-5	TRBJ2-3	-	TGTGCCAGCTGGGTAGCGGACCGAGCAGATACGCAGTATTTT	CASWVADRADTQYF
-	TRBV5-1	TRBJ2-1	-	TGCGCCAGCAGCTTGGATGGCGACGGACACTATAATGAGCAGTTCTTC	CASSLDGDGHYNEQFF
-	TRBV5-1	TRBJ2-7	TRBD1	TGCGCCAGCAGCTTGGCGGGACAGGATACAGAGCAGTACTTC	CASSLAGQDTEQYF
-	TRBV30	TRBJ1-4	TRBD1	TGTGCCTGGAGGGACAGGGGTAGGGCAAAACTGTTTTTT	CAWRDRGRAKLFF
-	TRBV2	TRBJ2-5	-	TGTGCCAGCAGTGGAGACTCGCCCCAGTACTTC	CASSGDSPQYF
-	TRBV7-6	TRBJ2-1	-	TGTGCCAGCAGCTTAGATATGCCTAGTAAAAGGTATAGGGGCTCCTACAATGAGCAGTTCTTC	CASSLDMPSKRYRGSYNEQFF
-	TRBV2	TRBJ2-1	TRBD2	TGTGCCAGCAACATTCGGGGGGGCGCGCACAATGAGCAGTTCTTC	CASNIRGGAHNEQFF
-	TRBV9	TRBJ1-1	TRBD1	TGTGCCAGCAGCGCAACAGGGGGCTGGAGTAATGAAGCTTTCTTT	CASSATGGWSNEAFF
-	TRBV9	TRBJ1-3	-	TGTGCCAGCAGCGCCTCCCCAGGGTTTGAGTCTGGAAACACCATATATTTT	CASSASPGFESGNTIYF
-	TRBV15	TRBJ1-1	TRBD1	TGTGCCACCAGCAGAAACAGGGGGCTCACTGAAGCTTTCTTT	CATSRNRGLTEAFF
-	TRBV3-1/TRBV3-2	TRBJ1-5	-	TGTGCCAGCAGCTACCAGGGAGGGCAGCCCCAGCATTTT	CASSYQGGQPQHF
-	TRBV3-1/TRBV3-2	TRBJ1-1	TRBD1	TGTGCCAGCAGCCAAGTTCAGGGGGCGCGAGGAGCTTTCTTT	CASSQVQGARGAFF
once	TRBV3-1/TRBV3-2	TRBJ2-5	-	TGTGCCAGCAGCCAAGGGGTATGGGGGGAAGAAACCCAGTACTTC	CASSQGVWGEETQYF
-	TRBV5-3	TRBJ2-5	TRBD2	TGTGCCAGAAGCTTGGATTGTCTAGCGGGGGGGCGAGGGGAGACCCAGTACTTC	CARSLDCLAGGRGETQYF
-	TRBV5-1	TRBJ2-1	-	TGCGCCAGCAGCTTGGCCGATACAGGCTACAATGAGCAGTTCTTC	CASSLADTGYNEQFF
once	TRBV29-1	TRBJ1-1	-	TGCAGCGTTGAATTTGGTCGGTACACTGAAGCTTTCTTT	CSVEFGRYTEAFF
-	TRBV12-5	TRBJ1-4	-	TGTGCTAGTGGCCCCGGGTCTCGGGGGGAAAAACTGTTTTTT	CASGPGSRGEKLFF
-	TRBV28	TRBJ1-2	-	TGTGCCAGCAGTTTATTCAGGATTTTTGAGAGTGGCTACACCTTC	CASSLFRIFESGYTF
-	TRBV6-1	TRBJ2-7	-	TGTGCCAGCAGTGAACCGGGGGGCTCGGTGAAGCAGTACTTC	CASSEPGGSVKQYF
-	TRBV10-1	TRBJ2-1	TRBD2	TGCGCCAGCAGGCCGAGCGTAAGCGGGGCGCAGTTCTTC	CASRPSVSGAQFF
many	TRBV6-6	TRBJ1-1	-	TGTGCCAGCAGTCCTTGGACAGCCCTCTTCACGAACACTGAAGCTTTCTTT	CASSPWTALFTNTEAFF
-	TRBV29-1	TRBJ1-2	-	TGCAGCGTTGAAGATTATGCCGGGAGAGGCTACACCTTC	CSVEDYAGRGYTF
once	TRBV7-3	TRBJ2-2	TRBD2	TGTGCCAGCAGCTTTGGACTAGCAGGGACCGGGGAGCTGTTTTTT	CASSFGLAGTGELFF
once	TRBV19	TRBJ2-5	TRBD1	TGTGCCAGTAGTATAGGACAGGGTGAAGAGACCCAGTACTTC	CASSIGQGEETQYF
-	TRBV18	TRBJ1-4	TRBD1	TGTGCCAGCTCACCACTGGAGACAGGGGGCTTTTCTGCAACTAATGAAAAACTGTTTTTT	CASSPLETGGFSATNEKLFF
-	TRBV2	TRBJ2-7	TRBD2	TGTGCCAGCAGTAGGAGCGGGGGGGCTTACGAGCAGTACTTC	CASSRSGGAYEQYF
-	TRBV24-1	TRBJ2-1	-	TGTGCCACCAGTGGAAAAGTAGCGGATTCCTACAATGAGCAGTTCTTC	CATSGKVADSYNEQFF
-	TRBV10-3	TRBJ1-2	-	TGTGCCATCAGTGGCAGCTATGGCTACACCTTC	CAISGSYGYTF
-	TRBV29-1	TRBJ1-1	TRBD1	TGCAGCGTCCGACAGGGGGATAACACTGAAGCTTTCTTT	CSVRQGDNTEAFF
-	TRBV28	TRBJ2-7	-	TGTGCCAGCAGTCCAATCACATCCTACGAGCAGTACTTC	CASSPITSYEQYF
-	TRBV18	TRBJ2-3	TRBD2	TGTGCCAGCTCACCGATGGGGAGCGGGGGTAGCACAGATACGCAGTATTTT	CASSPMGSGGSTDTQYF
-	TRBV5-5	TRBJ2-5	-	TGTGCCAGCAGCCCCCTAGGAGGCGGGAACCAAGAGACCCAGTACTTC	CASSPLGGGNQETQYF
-	TRBV5-5	TRBJ2-7	TRBD2	TGTGCCAGCAGCGATAGCGGGGTTAGATCCTACGAGCAGTACTTC	CASSDSGVRSYEQYF
-	TRBV5-4	TRBJ2-1	-	TGTGCCAGCAGCTTGGAAGGGACTGCCCGCTCCTACAATGAGCAGTTCTTC	CASSLEGTARSYNEQFF
-	TRBV9	TRBJ2-7	-	TGTGCCAGCAGCGTAGGAGAGGCCGAGCAGTACTTC	CASSVGEAEQYF
-	TRBV12-5	TRBJ2-5	TRBD1	TGTGCTAGTGCCCAGGGACAGGGTATGAGAACAGAGACCCAGTACTTC	CASAQGQGMRTETQYF
once	TRBV4-1	TRBJ2-3	TRBD2	TGCGCCAGCAGCCAAGAAGAGCGGGGGGCCTTAGATACGCAGTATTTT	CASSQEERGALDTQYF
-	TRBV14	TRBJ2-4	-	TGTGCCAGCAGCCAAGGTCAGGGTGGGAACATTCAGTACTTC	CASSQGQGGNIQYF
-	TRBV30	TRBJ1-3	-	TGTGCCTCCGACAGGTCGAGGAGTGGAAACACCATATATTTT	CASDRSRSGNTIYF
-	TRBV10-2	TRBJ2-7	-	TGCGCCAGCAGTGGCAGGGGTAGCTCCTACGAGCAGTACTTC	CASSGRGSSYEQYF
-	TRBV6-1	TRBJ2-7	TRBD1	TGTGCCAGCAGTGGCTATCGACAGGGAAGCTCCTACGAGCAGTACTTC	CASSGYRQGSSYEQYF
-	TRBV2	TRBJ2-5	-	TGTGCCAGCTTTAGCGACAACCAAGAGACCCAGTACTTC	CASFSDNQETQYF
-	TRBV4-3	TRBJ2-3	-	TGCGCCAGCAGCCAGGTCCGGGGACTGGTCAGAGATACGCAGTATTTT	CASSQVRGLVRDTQYF
-	TRBV18	TRBJ2-3	-	TGTGCCAGCTCACAACTGGGGCAGGGCACGCACGATACGCAGTATTTT	CASSQLGQGTHDTQYF
-	TRBV6-5	TRBJ1-5	-	TGTGCCACCCGGGGGTATAGCAATCAGCCCCAGCATTTT	CATRGYSNQPQHF
-	TRBV10-3	TRBJ1-1	TRBD1	TGTGCCATCAGTGAGCCAAGGGGAGGGACAGGGTCCACTGAAGCTTTCTTT	CAISEPRGGTGSTEAFF
-	TRBV2	TRBJ2-3	TRBD1	TGTGCCAGCAGTGTGTCGGGACAGGGGGCCACAGATACGCAGTATTTT	CASSVSGQGATDTQYF
-	TRBV6-1	TRBJ2-3	TRBD1	TGTGCCAGCAGTGCTATCGGGACAGGTGGGCCCACAGATACGCAGTATTTT	CASSAIGTGGPTDTQYF
-	TRBV3-1/TRBV3-2	TRBJ2-3	-	TGTGCCAGCAGCCAAGATCCTAGCGCGAACACAGATACGCAGTATTTT	CASSQDPSANTDTQYF
-	TRBV19	TRBJ1-1	-	TGTGCCAGTAGTATAGAACCGGGAAGCACTGAAGCTTTCTTT	CASSIEPGSTEAFF
-	TRBV5-4	TRBJ1-1	-	TGTGCCAGCACCCCCAGGGGCCCTGGGAACACTGAAGCTTTCTTT	CASTPRGPGNTEAFF
few	TRBV9	TRBJ2-1	-	TGTGCCAGCAGCGACCCGGGACACAACAATGAGCAGTTCTTC	CASSDPGHNNEQFF